A single T cell receptor (beta chain) is shown here with its context. No cognate antigen has been identified for it. For each CD8+ T cell subset, flow sorting was done in triplicate, and 300,000 to 350,000 cells per subset went directly into RLT lysis buffer. To exclude memory contaminants, naive CD8+ T cells were stringently defined as CD45RO-CCR7+CD27+CD95-. Peripheral blood mononuclear cells were isolated from buffy coats by standard density gradient centrifugation. A FACSAria III was used to flow-sort naive CD8+ T cells into CXCR3-negative and CXCR3-positive populations. An RNeasy Mini Kit was used to extract total RNA from the sorted cells. The instrument was a NextSeq 550. The Human TCR Profiling Kit (MiLaboratory) was used to prepare UMI-labeled 5' RACE TRB cDNA libraries. cDNA synthesis used the entire amount of extracted RNA, and PCR amplification then used the entire amount of cDNA produced. Libraries were prepared in parallel using an identical number of PCR cycles. In the source study's methods: About 53,000 +/- 10,000 unique UMI-labeled TRB cDNA molecules per library were extracted with MIGEC and MiXCR, with at least two reads per UMI required. Each library averaged about 40,000 +/- 10,000 functional in-frame TRB CDR3 nucleotide clonotypes without stop codons. After each sample was downsampled to 5000 UMI-labeled TRB molecules, VDJtools was used to calculate diversity metrics such as normalized Shannon-Wiener and Chao1. VDJtools was used to calculate clonotype-size-weighted physicochemical properties of the central five CDR3 residues, namely interaction energy, strength, volume and Kidera factor 4. TCRdb reprocessed the reads, so every CDR3 protein sequence counts as one entry and DNA is not shown. None of the V and J calls come from the authors' own analysis; TCRdb made them. The sample has roughly 26,000 distinct CDR3 sequences on record. The leading ten clones occupy over 2.5% of the sample.

This sample was taken from a study of CXCR3-negative and CXCR3-positive naive CD8 T cells (dated by TCRdb to the late 2010s). At the level of the whole study: In total, roughly 140 million TRB reads were obtained, which works out to roughly 1.5 +/- 0.3 million reads per library. Diversity and physicochemical repertoire analyses were performed on approximately 10 donors pooled from two independent experiments. TRBV-TRBJ cluster analysis included naive subsets from 5 or 6 donors and memory cells from 3 donors.

The CDR3 runs 15 amino acids, cysteine and phenylalanine included. There is no recorded DNA. Sequences MNHEY (CDR1) and SMNVEV (CDR2) are obtained from the germline V gene (reference sequence). General conclusions and limits of the study: Repertoire diversity was comparably high in both naive subsets but much lower in memory CD8+ T cells. TRBV-TRBJ usage was similar between naive CXCR3-negative and CXCR3-positive cells from the same donor, while memory cells showed distinct patterns. Surface CD5, linked to self-reactivity in mice, was comparable between naive subsets; TCR interaction strength was therefore also inferred from TRB CDR3 physicochemical properties. Because CXCR3 expression was partially decreased after cryopreservation, freshly isolated PBMCs were used for most assays. TRB CDR3s from CXCR3-positive naive cells showed higher hydrophobicity (lower Kidera factor 4), lower energy, and higher strength and volume indices than CXCR3-negative naive cells.

In this chain, TRBV27 is recombined with TRBJ2-7. The sequencing input was naive CXCR3- CD8+ T cells from blood. The cell subset or site label, as the study defines it: CD45RO-CCR7+CD27+CD95- naive CD8+ T cells lacking CXCR3 (TNR3-). The sequence came from a human donor in good health. Some clones in this sample may be carry-over from other donors' samples. For the CDR3, the sequence is CASSFGAVSSYEQYF.